These 5 T cell receptor beta chains originate from one sample sequenced in a study of OX40 agonist ivuxolimab in advanced cancers. Receptor amplification or capture employed the immunoSEQ multiplex PCR assay. TCRdb holds this immuneACCESS table with in-frame rearrangements only. Some clones are missing; in checked studies, unresolved V genes explain under half, and the rest has no known cause. The table for this sample lists roughly 58,000 clones; around 85% of them were counted only once. The top ten constitute approximately 2.8% of the sample. The specimen was CD4+ or CD8+ T cells sorted from blood, collected in a trial of the OX40 agonist ivuxolimab. These receptors were taken from an adult with an advanced solid tumor such as melanoma, head and neck, liver or kidney cancer.

The chain couples TRBV7-9 to TRBJ1-1; D unclear. Deletions cut 5 bases from V and 1 base from J, with 17 bases between. The length of the CDR3 is 16 residues. From germline, CDR1 is SEHNR and CDR2 FQNEAQ (reference sequence). CDR3 in amino acids: CASSPPFRLGNTEAFF. The CDR3 DNA sequence: TGTGCCAGCAGCCCCCCGTTTAGACTGGGGAACACTGAAGCTTTCTTT. Full variable domain (rest looked up from reference TRBV7-9 and TRBJ1-1): DTGVSQNPRHKITKRGQNVTFRCDPISEHNRLYWYRQTLGQGPEFLTYFQNEAQLEKSRLLSDRFSAERPKGSFSTLEIQRTEQGDSAMYLCASSPPFRLGNTEAFFGQGTRLTVV.

The V gene is TRBV19, the J gene TRBJ1-5; the D gene is possibly TRBD1 (5 bases). This CDR3 contains 15 residues. Trimming took off 1 base at V and 2 bases at J, with 9 bases between the two ends. CDR1 and CDR2 from the germline V gene are LNHDA and SQIVND (reference sequence). As DNA, the CDR3 is TGTGCCAGTAGTATAGTAGGCAGGGGCAATCAGCCCCAGCATTTT. Translated: CASSIVGRGNQPQHF.

V and J are TRBV18 and TRBJ2-5, with a possible D match to TRBD2 (6 bases). Germline CDR1 and CDR2: KGHSH and LQKENI. The CDR3 covers 15 residues. V was trimmed by 1 base and J by 2 bases, leaving 11 bases between them. The CDR3 DNA reads as TGTGCCAGCTCACCACGAGCTGGAGGGCAAGAGACCCAGTACTTC. It is translated as CASSPRAGGQETQYF.

This chain links TRBV10-3 with TRBJ1-1; D perhaps matches TRBD1 (5 bases). V was cut by 0 bases and J by 1 base, with 9 bases left in between. The length of the CDR3 is 15 residues. Germline values: CDR1 ENHRY, CDR2 SYGVKD. The CDR3 sequence is CAISESEGANTEAFF. The CDR3 DNA follows: TGTGCCATCAGTGAGTCAGAAGGGGCGAACACTGAAGCTTTCTTT.

The chain couples TRBV11-2 to TRBJ2-1; 11 bases are shared with TRBD2. This CDR3 comprises 17 residues. V lost 0 bases and J lost 2; bases outside the gene matches: 3. Germline CDR1 is SGHAT and CDR2 is FQNNGV. For the CDR3, the DNA is TGTGCCAGCAGCTTAGATTTAGCGGGGGGGCCCTACAATGAGCAGTTCTTC. This encodes CASSLDLAGGPYNEQFF.